This record concerns one T cell receptor (beta chain) sequence. The antigen is not known. Only in-frame clones appear in the TCRdb table, and some are missing; sequencing was by immunoSEQ multiplex PCR. Among 30,000 or so clones, about 79% were seen once, and the ten largest hold more than 2%. The data originate from a study of Tregs in tolerant kidney transplant recipients. In the study overall: Recipient cells were told from donor cells by antibody staining. Regarding the study as a whole: Biological reproducibility was not directly addressed, but technical replication error appeared minimal. Validation in larger populations is needed because few patients were studied.

Input material: Tregs from blood cultured with allogeneic cells. The source is a human donor in good health.

As DNA, the CDR3 is TGTGCCTGGGTTCGGCAGGGACTAGAAGATACGCAGTATTTT. Protein: CAWVRQGLEDTQYF. This chain joins TRBV30 and TRBJ2-3; 8 nucleotides align to TRBD2. V was clipped by 5 bases and J by 5 bases; unmatched bases: 9. The CDR3 sequence is 14 residues long. Germline CDR1 and CDR2: GTSNPN and SVGIG (reference sequence).